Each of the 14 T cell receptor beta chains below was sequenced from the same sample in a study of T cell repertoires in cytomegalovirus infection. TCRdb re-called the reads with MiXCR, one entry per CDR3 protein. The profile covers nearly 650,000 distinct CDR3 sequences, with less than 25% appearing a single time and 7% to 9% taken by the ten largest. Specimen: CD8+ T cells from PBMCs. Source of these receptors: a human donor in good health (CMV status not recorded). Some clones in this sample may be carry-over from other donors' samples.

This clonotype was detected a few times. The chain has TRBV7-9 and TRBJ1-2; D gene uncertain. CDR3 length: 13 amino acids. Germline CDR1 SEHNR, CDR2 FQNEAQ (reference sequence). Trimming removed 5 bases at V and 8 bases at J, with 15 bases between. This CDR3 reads CASSPDQFSGYTF. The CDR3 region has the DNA TGTGCCAGCAGCCCGGACCAGTTTAGCGGCTACACCTTC. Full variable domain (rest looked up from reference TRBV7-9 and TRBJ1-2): DTGVSQNPRHKITKRGQNVTFRCDPISEHNRLYWYRQTLGQGPEFLTYFQNEAQLEKSRLLSDRFSAERPKGSFSTLEIQRTEQGDSAMYLCASSPDQFSGYTFGSGTRLTVV.

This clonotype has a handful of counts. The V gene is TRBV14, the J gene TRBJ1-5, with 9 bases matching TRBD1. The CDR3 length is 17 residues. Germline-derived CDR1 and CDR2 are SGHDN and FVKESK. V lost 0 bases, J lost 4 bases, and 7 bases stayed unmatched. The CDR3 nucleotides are TGTGCCAGCAGCCAAGATACGGGACAGGGAGGAAATCAGCCCCAGCATTTT. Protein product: CASSQDTGQGGNQPQHF.

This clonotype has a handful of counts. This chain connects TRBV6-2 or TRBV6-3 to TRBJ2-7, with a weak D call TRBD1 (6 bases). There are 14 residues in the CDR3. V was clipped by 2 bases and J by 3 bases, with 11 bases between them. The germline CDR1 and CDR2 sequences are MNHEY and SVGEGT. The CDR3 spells CASSYEGQIYEQYV. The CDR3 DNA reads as TGTGCCAGCAGTTACGAGGGACAAATCTACGAGCAGTACGTC.

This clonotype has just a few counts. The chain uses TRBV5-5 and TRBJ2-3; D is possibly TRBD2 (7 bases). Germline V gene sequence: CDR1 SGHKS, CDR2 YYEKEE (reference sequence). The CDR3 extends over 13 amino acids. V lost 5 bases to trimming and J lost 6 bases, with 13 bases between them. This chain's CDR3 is CASRQGGGDTQYF. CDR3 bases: TGTGCCAGCAGACAGGGAGGGGGGGATACGCAGTATTTT.

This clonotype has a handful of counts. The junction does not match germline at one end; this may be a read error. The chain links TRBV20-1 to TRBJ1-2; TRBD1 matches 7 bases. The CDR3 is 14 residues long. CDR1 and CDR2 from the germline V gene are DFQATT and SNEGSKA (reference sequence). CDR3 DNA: TGCAGTGCAAGAGACAGGGACTTTGACTATGGCTACACCTTC. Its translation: CSARDRDFDYGYTF.

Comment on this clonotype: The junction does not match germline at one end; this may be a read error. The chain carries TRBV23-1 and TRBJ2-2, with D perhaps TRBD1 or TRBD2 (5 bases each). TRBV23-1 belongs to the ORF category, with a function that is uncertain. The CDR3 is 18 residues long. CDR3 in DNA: TGCGCCAGCAGTCAACCTACAGGAGGCCCTACGAACACCGGGGAGTTGTTTTTT. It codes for CASSQPTGGPTNTGELFF.

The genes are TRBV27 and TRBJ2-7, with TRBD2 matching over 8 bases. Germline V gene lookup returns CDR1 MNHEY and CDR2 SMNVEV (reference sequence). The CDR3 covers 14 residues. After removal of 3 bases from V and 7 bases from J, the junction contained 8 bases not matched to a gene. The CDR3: CASSFGGGAPEQYF. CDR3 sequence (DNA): TGTGCCAGCAGTTTCGGGGGGGGGGCCCCAGAGCAGTACTTC.

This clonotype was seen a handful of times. CDR3 in amino acids: CASSGGSRNNEQFF. The DNA of the CDR3 is TGTGCCAGCAGCGGAGGTAGTCGCAACAATGAGCAGTTCTTC. The rearrangement links TRBV11-1 to TRBJ2-1; maybe TRBD2 (5 bases). The CDR3 spans 14 residues. Germline V lookup: CDR1 SGHAT, CDR2 FQDESV (reference sequence). V shed 5 bases and J shed 5 bases, with 13 bases lying between them.

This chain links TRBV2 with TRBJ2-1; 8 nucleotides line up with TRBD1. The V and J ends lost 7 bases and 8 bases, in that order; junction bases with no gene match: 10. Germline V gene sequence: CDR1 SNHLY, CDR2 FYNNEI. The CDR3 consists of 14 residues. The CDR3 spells CASIGGSGGDEQFF. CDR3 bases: TGTGCCAGCATAGGAGGATCAGGGGGCGATGAGCAGTTCTTC.

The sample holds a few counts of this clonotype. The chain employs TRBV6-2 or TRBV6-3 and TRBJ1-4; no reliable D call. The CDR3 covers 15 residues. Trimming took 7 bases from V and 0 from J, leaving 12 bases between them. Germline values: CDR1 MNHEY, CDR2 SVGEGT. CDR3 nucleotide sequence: TGTGCCAGCAAAGGAGGGATTGCAACTAATGAAAAACTGTTTTTT. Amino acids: CASKGGIATNEKLFF.

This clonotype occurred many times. The CDR3 here is CASSFPGQPYEQYF. For the CDR3, the DNA is TGTGCCAGCAGCTTTCCGGGACAGCCTTACGAGCAGTACTTC. The rearrangement joins TRBV7-9 to TRBJ2-7, with TRBD1 identical over 7 bases. Germline assignment: CDR1 SEHNR and CDR2 FQNEAQ (reference sequence). V lost 3 bases, J lost 4 bases, and 6 bases stayed unmatched. This CDR3 has 14 residues.

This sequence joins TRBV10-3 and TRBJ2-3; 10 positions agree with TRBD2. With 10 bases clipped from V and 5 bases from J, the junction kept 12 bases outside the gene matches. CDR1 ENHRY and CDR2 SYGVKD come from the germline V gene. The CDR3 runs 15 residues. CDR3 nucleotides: TGTGCCACCCGCGCGGGGACTAGCGAGGAAGATACGCAGTATTTT. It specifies CATRAGTSEEDTQYF.

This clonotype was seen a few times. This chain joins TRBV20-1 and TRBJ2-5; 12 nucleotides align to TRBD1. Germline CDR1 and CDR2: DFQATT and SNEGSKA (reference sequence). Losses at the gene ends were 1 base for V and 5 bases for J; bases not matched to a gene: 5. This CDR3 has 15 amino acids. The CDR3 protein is CSARVGDRGLETQYF. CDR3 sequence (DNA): TGCAGTGCTAGAGTGGGGGACAGGGGGCTGGAGACCCAGTACTTC.

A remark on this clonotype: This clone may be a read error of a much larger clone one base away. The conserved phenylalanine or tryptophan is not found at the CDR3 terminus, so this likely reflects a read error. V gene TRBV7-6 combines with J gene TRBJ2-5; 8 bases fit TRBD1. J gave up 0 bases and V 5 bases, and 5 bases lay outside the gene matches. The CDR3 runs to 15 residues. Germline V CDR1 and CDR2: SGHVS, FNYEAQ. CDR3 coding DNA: TGTGCCAGCAGCGAGGGACAGGTAAACCAAGAGACCCAGTACTCC. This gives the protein CASSEGQVNQETQYS.